The T cell receptor beta chain under discussion was sequenced for a study of T cells in Graves' hyperthyroidism and ophthalmopathy. The germline V and J ends were trimmed by 5 bases and 4 bases, with 14 bases remaining between them. This CDR3 comprises 14 residues. Per germline, CDR1 SEHNR and CDR2 FQNEAQ (reference sequence). Any patient presenting with uncontrolled infection, other autoimmune disease, pregnancy or lactation was left out. This clonotype was detected many times. Amplified TCR beta CDR3 regions came from RNA transcripts. A set of HTBI primers served as the primers for a first-round RT-PCR of the TCR CDR3. TCRdb ran MiXCR on the multiplex PCR reads and lists one entry per CDR3 protein. Of around 180,000 distinct CDR3 sequences in the sample, approximately 17% were seen once.

This chain links TRBV7-9 with TRBJ1-2; D call uncertain. This clonotype originated in a woman in her 50s with Graves' hyperthyroidism. Sample: blood. CDR3 DNA: TGTGCCAGCAGCCCGCTGATGGGATTCTATGGCTACACCTTC. It encodes CASSPLMGFYGYTF.